The source of this T cell receptor beta chain is a study of beta chain features in type 1 diabetes. Study outcomes and limitations: The naive, central memory and Treg TCRB repertoires of patients appeared to be more similar to one another than those of healthy donors. cDNA-based reads could over-represent cells with high TCR expression. Type 1 diabetes patients had moderately but significantly shorter TCRB CDR3s in all four CD4+ subsets.

All of the isolated RNA was reverse transcribed, so expressed TCRB transcripts were sequenced. The table came from immunoSEQ multiplex PCR; TCRdb's copy has only in-frame clones and leaves some out. The sample consists of approximately 470,000 clones, approximately 31% of them appearing once. Turning to this clone: Its specificity is not known.

Trimming pared 4 bases from V and 0 bases from J, leaving 12 bases between. CDR1 and CDR2 (germline): KGHSH, LQKENI. This CDR3 spans 16 amino acids. The specimen sequenced was naive CD4+ T cells from blood. The origin of this receptor is a man aged 18 to 29 in good health. The chain has TRBV18 and TRBJ2-2, with D tentatively TRBD1 or TRBD2 (5 bases each). In nucleotides, the CDR3 is TGTGCCAGCTCACAAGCCGGGACGCCGAACACCGGGGAGCTGTTTTTT. Translated, it gives CASSQAGTPNTGELFF.